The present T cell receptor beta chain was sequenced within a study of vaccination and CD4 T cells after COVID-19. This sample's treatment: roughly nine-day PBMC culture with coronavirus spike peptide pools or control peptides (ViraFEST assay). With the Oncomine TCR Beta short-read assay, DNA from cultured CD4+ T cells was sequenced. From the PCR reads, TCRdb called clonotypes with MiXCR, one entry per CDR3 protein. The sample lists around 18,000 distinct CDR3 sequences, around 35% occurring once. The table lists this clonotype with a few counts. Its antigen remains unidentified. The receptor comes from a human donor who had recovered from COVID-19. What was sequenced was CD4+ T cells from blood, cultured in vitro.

CDR3 region: CATSRGGRDQPQHF. The CDR3 bases are TGTGCCACCAGCAGAGGGGGAAGGGATCAGCCCCAGCATTTT. This sequence joins TRBV15 and TRBJ1-5; no reliable D call. The CDR3 runs to 14 residues. Germline CDR1 LNHNV, CDR2 YYDKDF (reference sequence). V gave up 1 base and J gave up 5 bases, with 9 bases separating them.